A single sample is the source of the 27 T cell receptor beta chains below, sequenced in a study of OX40 agonist ivuxolimab in advanced cancers. Produced via immunoSEQ multiplex PCR; TCRdb's table is partial and in-frame only. Of 65,000 to 75,000 clones listed, more than 85% are singletons. This sample comprised CD4+ or CD8+ T cells sorted from blood, obtained in a trial of the OX40 agonist ivuxolimab. All receptors derive from an adult with an advanced solid tumor such as melanoma, head and neck, liver or kidney cancer.

This clone was seen a handful of times. The chain combines TRBV6-1 with TRBJ2-4, with D perhaps matching TRBD1 or TRBD2 (5 bases each). V was cut by 3 bases and J by 0 bases, with 12 bases left in between. This CDR3 is 16 amino acids long. Germline assignment: CDR1 MNHNS and CDR2 SASEGT. The CDR3 protein is CASSDEGQLAKNIQYF. DNA of the CDR3: TGTGCCAGCAGTGATGAGGGGCAGCTAGCCAAAAACATTCAGTACTTC.

This chain's CDR3 is CASSLTGEGNTEAFF. CDR3 coding DNA: TGTGCCAGCAGCTTAACCGGGGAGGGTAACACTGAAGCTTTCTTT. The genes are TRBV7-9 and TRBJ1-1; no firm D call. This CDR3 has 15 residues. Germline CDR1 is SEHNR and CDR2 is FQNEAQ (reference sequence). Trimming left V 2 bases short and J 2 bases short, with 12 bases between.

This clone was counted once. This chain uses TRBV2 with TRBJ2-1; no reliable D call. CDR3 length: 16 residues. Germline assignment: CDR1 SNHLY and CDR2 FYNNEI. V was trimmed by 4 bases and J by 0 bases, leaving 13 bases between them. The CDR3 protein is CASSVNGPSSYNEQFF. The CDR3 nucleotides are TGTGCCAGCAGTGTAAACGGGCCGAGCTCCTACAATGAGCAGTTCTTC.

This chain links TRBV11-3 with TRBJ2-1; D unresolved. CDR3 length: 15 amino acids. Between the trimmed V and J ends, which lost 4 bases and 0 bases, there was a span of 10 bases. CDR1 is SGHNT and CDR2 is YENEEA in the germline V gene. CDR3 sequence reads: CASSSDGTSYNEQFF. DNA for the CDR3: TGTGCCAGCAGCTCCGACGGCACCTCCTACAATGAGCAGTTCTTC.

The gene calls are TRBV30 and TRBJ1-3; a weak D match, TRBD1 (5 bases). Trimming stripped 2 bases from V and 4 bases from J, with 12 bases between. Germline CDR1 is GTSNPN and CDR2 is SVGIG (reference sequence). This CDR3 region has 14 residues. CDR3 protein: CAWSRDSVGNTIYF. In DNA, the CDR3 is TGTGCCTGGAGTAGAGACAGCGTCGGAAACACCATATATTTT.

The chain employs TRBV7-2 and TRBJ2-4; 9 nucleotides align to TRBD2. The CDR3 extends over 14 amino acids. Looked up from germline, CDR1 is SGHTA and CDR2 is FQGNSA. Trimming removed 3 bases from V and 9 bases from J; junction bases left unmatched: 6. This CDR3 reads CASSFRGGAGIQYF. In DNA, the CDR3 is TGTGCCAGCAGCTTTCGCGGGGGGGCAGGCATTCAGTACTTC.

The chain joins TRBV14 to TRBJ2-3; TRBD2 matches at 11 bases. V was clipped by 3 bases and J by 2 bases; unmatched bases: 4. The CDR3 totals 16 residues. From germline, CDR1 is SGHDN and CDR2 FVKESK. CDR3 protein: CASSQGTSGFTDTQYF. CDR3 DNA sequence: TGTGCCAGCAGCCAGGGGACTAGCGGCTTCACAGATACGCAGTATTTT.

This chain uses TRBV30 with TRBJ2-1; perhaps TRBD2 as D (5 bases). V lost 0 bases and J 9 bases, leaving 12 bases between the germline ends. In germline, CDR1 is GTSNPN, CDR2 SVGIG (reference sequence). CDR3 length: 13 residues. As DNA, the CDR3 is TGTGCCTGGAGTGTTGAACTAGTGGGTGAGCAGTTCTTC. It is translated as CAWSVELVGEQFF.

The chain carries TRBV6-1 and TRBJ2-7; D remains ambiguous. The V and J ends lost 0 bases and 3 bases respectively, with 6 bases between them. The CDR3 has 13 residues. Germline lookup yields CDR1 MNHNS and CDR2 SASEGT. The chain's CDR3 is CASSEAPSYEQYF. The CDR3 DNA follows: TGTGCCAGCAGTGAAGCGCCGAGCTACGAGCAGTACTTC.

This rearrangement joins TRBV6-6 to TRBJ2-5; 9 bases are a match to TRBD1. The V and J ends lost 4 bases and 4 bases, in that order; junction bases with no gene match: 7. Germline lookup yields CDR1 MNHNY and CDR2 SVGAGI (reference sequence). CDR3 length: 15 residues. CDR3 protein: CASSSPDRGRETQYF. In DNA form, the CDR3 reads TGTGCCAGCAGTTCCCCGGACAGGGGTAGAGAGACCCAGTACTTC.

The V gene is TRBV6-1, the J gene TRBJ2-6; D possibly corresponds to TRBD1 (6 bases). CDR1 is MNHNS and CDR2 is SASEGT in the germline V gene. Trimming shortened V by 2 bases and J by 6 bases, and 11 bases separated the two germline ends. The CDR3 has 15 amino acids. The CDR3 is CASSEQGLVANVLTF. CDR3 coding DNA: TGTGCCAGCAGTGAACAGGGGTTAGTGGCCAACGTCCTGACTTTC.

For this clone: Other DNA sequences in the same sample also yield this CDR3. This chain uses TRBV27 with TRBJ2-2; D remains unclear. CDR3 length: 12 residues. Per the germline V gene, CDR1 is MNHEY and CDR2 is SMNVEV (reference sequence). V was clipped by 5 bases and J by 1 base, with 2 bases between them. The CDR3 spells CASSLNTGELFF. The CDR3 region has the DNA TGTGCCAGCAGTCTGAACACCGGGGAGCTGTTTTTT.

The V call is TRBV30, the J call TRBJ1-3; D gene unclear. Trimming took off 2 bases at V and 0 bases at J, with 11 bases between the two ends. The germline CDR1 and CDR2 sequences are GTSNPN and SVGIG (reference sequence). CDR3 length: 15 residues. CDR3 sequence reads: CAWSRDSSSGNTIYF. The CDR3 coding sequence is TGTGCCTGGAGTCGGGATAGCTCCTCTGGAAACACCATATATTTT.

This chain joins TRBV2 and TRBJ2-5; D is undetermined. CDR3 size: 11 residues. The germline gives CDR1 SNHLY, CDR2 FYNNEI. With 3 bases removed from V and 5 bases from J, the gap between germline ends came to 4 bases. This CDR3 reads CASSEWETQYF. CDR3 in DNA: TGTGCCAGCAGTGAGTGGGAGACCCAGTACTTC.

This sequence joins TRBV27 and TRBJ2-1; a possible D gene is TRBD1 (6 bases). The V end was cut by 6 bases, the J end by 0 bases, with 12 bases between. CDR1 is MNHEY, CDR2 SMNVEV, per germline (reference sequence). The CDR3 is 15 amino acids. The CDR3 nucleotides are TGTGCCAGCAGCCGGACAGATTCCTCCTACAATGAGCAGTTCTTC. It encodes CASSRTDSSYNEQFF.

This sequence joins TRBV5-4 and TRBJ2-5; 8 positions agree with TRBD1. Per the germline V gene, CDR1 is SGHNT and CDR2 is YYREEE (reference sequence). V trimming: 3 bases; J trimming: 4 bases; junction bases outside the gene matches: 14. CDR3 length equals 17 residues. The CDR3 protein is CASSSVQGARGGETQYF. The CDR3 nucleotides read TGTGCCAGCAGCTCGGTGCAGGGGGCGCGAGGTGGAGAGACCCAGTACTTC.

V gene TRBV6-5 combines with J gene TRBJ2-2, with D perhaps matching TRBD2 (6 bases). The CDR3 has 12 amino acids. Trimming cost V 10 bases and J 7 bases, with 13 bases left between them. The V gene's germline CDR1 is MNHEY and CDR2 SVGAGI. CDR3 coding DNA: TGTGCCAAGCGGTTGGGGGGCGGGGAGCTGTTTTTT. Protein sequence: CAKRLGGGELFF.

The rearrangement joins TRBV6-6 to TRBJ1-4; D remains ambiguous. V was clipped by 1 base and J by 5 bases, with 11 bases between them. The CDR3 runs to 15 residues. Germline-derived CDR1 and CDR2 are MNHNY and SVGAGI (reference sequence). The CDR3 region is CASSYYTGGNEKLFF. The CDR3 DNA reads TGTGCCAGCAGTTACTACACCGGAGGGAATGAAAAACTGTTTTTT.

The chain joins TRBV18 to TRBJ2-1, with D possibly being TRBD2 (5 bases). CDR1 is KGHSH, CDR2 LQKENI, per germline. This CDR3 has 15 amino acids. V dropped 1 base and J dropped 0 bases, with 7 bases sitting between them. CDR3 amino acids: CASSPQRSSYNEQFF. CDR3 in DNA: TGTGCCAGCTCACCACAGCGGAGCTCCTACAATGAGCAGTTCTTC. Supplemented by reference TRBV18 and TRBJ2-1, the full variable domain reads NAGVMQNPRHLVRRRGQEARLRCSPMKGHSHVYWYRQLPEEGLKFMVYLQKENIIDESGMPKERFSAEFPKEGPSILRIQQVVRGDSAAYFCASSPQRSSYNEQFFGPGTRLTVL.

This sequence joins TRBV19 and TRBJ2-2, with D maybe TRBD2 (6 bases). The CDR3 sequence is 14 residues long. From germline, CDR1 is LNHDA and CDR2 SQIVND (reference sequence). Trimming left V 5 bases short and J 2 bases short, with 9 bases between. Here the CDR3 DNA reads TGTGCCAGTAGTCCGGGACTTAACACCGGGGAGCTGTTTTTT. Protein: CASSPGLNTGELFF.

The chain links TRBV5-4 to TRBJ1-1; D is undetermined. This CDR3 has 13 amino acids. The ends were cut back, 0 bases at V and 1 base at J, with 4 bases in the middle. The germline CDR1 and CDR2 sequences are SGHNT and YYREEE (reference sequence). The CDR3, as DNA: TGTGCCAGCAGCTTGGAAAGGAACACTGAAGCTTTCTTT. Protein product: CASSLERNTEAFF.

The CDR3 DNA reads as TGTGCCATCAGTGAGTTACGGGGGCATGGCTACACCTTC. Its translation is CAISELRGHGYTF. This chain links TRBV10-3 with TRBJ1-2, with TRBD1 as a possible D gene (6 bases). Trimming cost V 1 base and J 6 bases, with 9 bases left between them. Germline V gene sequence: CDR1 ENHRY, CDR2 SYGVKD. The CDR3 totals 13 residues.

This clone was found once. This chain connects TRBV19 to TRBJ2-7; 9 bases are a match to TRBD1. V lost 2 bases to trimming and J lost 5 bases; unmatched junction nucleotides: 10. Germline CDR1 is LNHDA and CDR2 is SQIVND (reference sequence). The CDR3 covers 16 residues. CDR3 sequence reads: CASSIRPGQGVHEQYF. As DNA, the CDR3 is TGTGCCAGTAGTATAAGACCGGGACAGGGAGTACACGAGCAGTACTTC. The full variable domain, its missing parts supplied by reference TRBV19 and TRBJ2-7, is DGGITQSPKYLFRKEGQNVTLSCEQNLNHDAMYWYRQDPGQGLRLIYYSQIVNDFQKGDIAEGYSVSREKKESFPLTVTSAQKNPTAFYLCASSIRPGQGVHEQYFGPGTRLTVT.

V usage is TRBV29-1 and J usage is TRBJ2-1; TRBD2 matches 7 bases. CDR1 and CDR2 (germline): SQVTM, ANQGSEA. The V and J ends lost 0 bases and 3 bases, in that order; junction bases with no gene match: 8. This CDR3 has 16 residues. CDR3 region: CSVEDLQGLIYNEQFF. DNA for the CDR3: TGCAGCGTTGAAGATCTGCAGGGACTAATCTACAATGAGCAGTTCTTC.

The chain joins TRBV19 to TRBJ2-7, with D perhaps matching TRBD1 (6 bases). The CDR3 totals 15 residues. V shed 3 bases and J shed 2 bases, with 14 bases lying between them. Germline CDR1 LNHDA, CDR2 SQIVND (reference sequence). The CDR3 DNA reads as TGTGCCAGTAGTATGCTTGCCGGGGACACCTACGAGCAGTACTTC. It is translated as CASSMLAGDTYEQYF.

V and J are TRBV6-5 and TRBJ2-5; possibly TRBD1 for D (5 bases). Germline V gene data show CDR1 as MNHEY and CDR2 as SVGAGI. There are 15 residues in the CDR3. With 0 bases removed from V and 4 bases from J, the gap between germline ends came to 12 bases. CDR3 in amino acids: CASSYSSGWVETQYF. The CDR3 region has the DNA TGTGCCAGCAGTTACTCATCAGGGTGGGTAGAGACCCAGTACTTC.

The V gene is TRBV14, the J gene TRBJ1-1, with D unclear. The CDR3 is 12 amino acids. CDR1 and CDR2 from the germline V gene are SGHDN and FVKESK. The V end lost 3 bases, the J end lost 6 bases, and 8 bases lay between the germline ends. In nucleotides, the CDR3 is TGTGCCAGCAGCCAGGGGTTTTCTGAAGCTTTCTTT. Translation gives CASSQGFSEAFF.